Sequencing of this T cell receptor beta chain was carried out in a study of T and B cells in COVID-19 patients. In this sample, this clonotype turned up many times. Antigen: not known. Germline V gene sequence: CDR1 SGHNT, CDR2 YYREEE (reference sequence). V gave up 0 bases and J gave up 3 bases, with 10 bases separating them. The CDR3 sequence is 14 residues long. TRB was amplified from about 240-490 ng of blood genomic DNA. Study observations and caveats: In COVID-19 patients, T cell receptor beta variable and joining gene use was reportedly strongly skewed.

TRB rearrangements were amplified by multiplex PCR with BIOMED2 TRB-A/B primers. TCRdb ran MiXCR on the multiplex PCR reads and lists one entry per CDR3 protein. This table holds over 15,000 distinct CDR3 sequences, under 30% found once. The chain recombines TRBV5-4 with TRBJ2-7, with D possibly being TRBD1 (5 bases). This sequence originates from a human donor who had recovered from COVID-19. Sequencing input: blood. The CDR3, as DNA: TGTGCCAGCAGCTTGGGCAGGGTAGGCTACGAGCAGTACTTC. It translates to CASSLGRVGYEQYF. Combining the CDR3 with reference TRBV5-4 and TRBJ2-7 gives the whole variable domain ETGVTQSPTHLIKTRGQQVTLRCSSQSGHNTVSWYQQALGQGPQFIFQYYREEENGRGNFPPRFSGLQFPNYSSELNVNALELDDSALYLCASSLGRVGYEQYFGPGTRLTVT.